This T cell receptor beta chain was sequenced for a study of Ad26.COV2.S vaccination and SARS-CoV-2 variants. TCRdb's copy holds only in-frame clones and misses some; the assay was immunoSEQ multiplex PCR. The sample lists around 320,000 clones, 70% to 90% occurring once. As to treatment: around 19 received Ad26.COV2.S at low or high dose, single or two shots; roughly five received placebo; per-sample allocation not given. Each sample was drawn 63 days after the first injection (of vaccine or placebo). CDR3 size: 16 residues. Germline V gene lookup returns CDR1 MGHDK and CDR2 SYGVNS. V was pared by 2 bases and J by 7 bases, with 10 bases of the junction left unmatched.

This specimen was peripheral blood, taken in a trial of Ad26.COV2.S vaccine versus placebo. This sequence was found in a person aged 18-65 years who received the Ad26.COV2.S COVID-19 vaccine or a placebo. The genes are TRBV25-1 and TRBJ2-2; TRBD2 matches at 7 bases. CDR3 DNA sequence: TGTGCCAGCAGTGAAGCCCCCGGGACTACTAACGGGGAGCTGTTTTTT. This encodes CASSEAPGTTNGELFF.